This T cell receptor (beta chain) was retrieved from a study of blood T cell repertoires in COVID-19. This study enrolled people aged 18 to 89 from roughly 22 US geographic areas. V was cut by 6 bases and J by 8 bases, with 24 bases left in between. CDR1 and CDR2 from the germline V gene are LGHDT and YNNKEL (reference sequence). This CDR3 contains 16 residues. Original processing notes: Reference gene primer amplification gave estimated nucleated cell counts. The repertoire was sequenced with immunoSEQ multiplex PCR; TCRdb's copy has only in-frame clones and lacks some. That table is the source of V, J and clone size, and D and trimming were worked out from the DNA. Of a few hundred thousand clones in the sample, about 90% were seen once.

Material: PBMCs or T cells enriched from blood (not recorded which). The sequence was obtained from a human donor in a cohort exposed to, infected with or recovered from COVID-19 (not recorded which). The donor label of this sample is uncertain. This chain links TRBV3-1 (or the pseudogene TRBV3-2) with TRBJ2-3; tentatively, D is TRBD2 (5 bases). CDR3 nucleotides: TGTGCCAGCAGTTCCTATCCCCGGACCCCCAGCGGTACGCAGTATTTT. Its protein is CASSSYPRTPSGTQYF.